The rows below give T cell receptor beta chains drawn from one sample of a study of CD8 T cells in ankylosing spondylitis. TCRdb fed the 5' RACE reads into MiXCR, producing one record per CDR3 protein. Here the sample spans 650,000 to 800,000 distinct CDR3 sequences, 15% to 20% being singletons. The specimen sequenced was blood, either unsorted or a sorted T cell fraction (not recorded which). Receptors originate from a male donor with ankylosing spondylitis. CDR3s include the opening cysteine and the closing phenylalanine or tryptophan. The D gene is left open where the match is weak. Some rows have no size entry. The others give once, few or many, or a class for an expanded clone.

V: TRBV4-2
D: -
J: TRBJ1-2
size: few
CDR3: CASSQVGGNNYGYTF
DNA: TGTGCCAGCAGCCAAGTGGGGGGGAACAACTATGGCTACACCTTC

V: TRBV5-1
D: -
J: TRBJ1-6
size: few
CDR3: CASSLEGGYNSPLHF
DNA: TGCGCCAGCAGCCTAGAGGGGGGCTATAATTCACCCCTCCACTTT

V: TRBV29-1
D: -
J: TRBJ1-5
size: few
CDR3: CSVLQPNQPQHF
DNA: TGCAGCGTTCTACAACCCAATCAGCCCCAGCATTTT

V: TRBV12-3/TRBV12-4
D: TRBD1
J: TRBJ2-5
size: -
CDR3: CASSLEGQGIETQYF
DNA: TGTGCCAGCAGTTTGGAGGGACAGGGAATAGAGACCCAGTACTTC

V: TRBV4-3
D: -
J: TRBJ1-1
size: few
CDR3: CASSQTSGNTEAFF
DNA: TGCGCCAGCAGCCAAACCTCCGGGAACACTGAAGCTTTCTTT

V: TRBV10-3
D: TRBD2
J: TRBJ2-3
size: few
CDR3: CAISDETQLAAGGDTQYF
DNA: TGTGCCATCAGTGACGAGACTCAACTAGCAGCCGGGGGGGATACGCAGTATTTT

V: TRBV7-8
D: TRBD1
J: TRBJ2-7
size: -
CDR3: CASSSLGQGPYEQYF
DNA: TGTGCCAGCAGCTCCTTAGGACAGGGACCCTACGAGCAGTACTTC

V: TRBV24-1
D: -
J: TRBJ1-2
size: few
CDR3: CATSDRPDSDGYTF
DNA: TGTGCCACCAGTGACCGGCCTGACAGCGATGGCTACACCTTC

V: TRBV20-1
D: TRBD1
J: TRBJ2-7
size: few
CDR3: CSASDRTGVPYEQYF
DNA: TGCAGTGCTAGCGATCGGACAGGGGTTCCCTACGAGCAGTACTTC

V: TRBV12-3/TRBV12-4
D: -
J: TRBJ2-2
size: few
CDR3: CASSYRRLRANTGELFF
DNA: TGTGCCAGCAGTTACCGCCGGCTTCGCGCGAACACCGGGGAGCTGTTTTTT

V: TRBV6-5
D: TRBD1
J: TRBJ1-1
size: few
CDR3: CASSFGTGNRAFF
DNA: TGTGCCAGCAGTTTCGGGACAGGGAATAGAGCTTTCTTT

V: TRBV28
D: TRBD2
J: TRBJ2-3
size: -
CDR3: CASSWEGLAESTDTQYF
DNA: TGTGCCAGCAGTTGGGAGGGGCTAGCGGAAAGCACAGATACGCAGTATTTT

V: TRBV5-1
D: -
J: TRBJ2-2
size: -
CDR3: CASSLAPRNTGELFF
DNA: TGCGCCAGCAGCTTGGCCCCGCGGAACACCGGGGAGCTGTTTTTT

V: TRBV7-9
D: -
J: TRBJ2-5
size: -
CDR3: CASSSEGQETQYF
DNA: TGTGCCAGCAGCTCCGAGGGCCAAGAGACCCAGTACTTC

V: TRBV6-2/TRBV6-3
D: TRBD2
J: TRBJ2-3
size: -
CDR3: CASSYSIAGADSLSTDTQYF
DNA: TGTGCCAGCAGTTACTCTATAGCGGGGGCCGATTCCTTAAGCACAGATACGCAGTATTTT

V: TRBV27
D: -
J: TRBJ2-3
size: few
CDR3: CASSLSEASTDTQYF
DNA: TGTGCCAGCAGTTTATCGGAGGCTTCCACAGATACGCAGTATTTT

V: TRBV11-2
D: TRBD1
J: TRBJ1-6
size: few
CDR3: CASSLGGQVLRSPLHF
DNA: TGTGCCAGCAGCTTAGGGGGACAGGTTTTAAGATCACCCCTCCACTTT

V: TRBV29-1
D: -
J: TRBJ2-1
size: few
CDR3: CSVDSGKSYNEQFF
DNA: TGCAGCGTTGACTCCGGGAAATCCTACAATGAGCAGTTCTTC

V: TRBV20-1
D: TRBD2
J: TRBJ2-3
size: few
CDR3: CSARSGRTDTQYF
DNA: TGCAGTGCTAGAAGCGGGAGAACAGATACGCAGTATTTT

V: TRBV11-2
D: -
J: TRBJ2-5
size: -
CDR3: CASSPRPLDVETQYF
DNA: TGTGCCAGCAGCCCTCGTCCGTTAGACGTCGAGACCCAGTACTTC

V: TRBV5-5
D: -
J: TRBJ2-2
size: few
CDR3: CASSFGSGEYTGELFF
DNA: TGTGCCAGCAGCTTCGGGTCAGGGGAGTACACCGGGGAGCTGTTTTTT

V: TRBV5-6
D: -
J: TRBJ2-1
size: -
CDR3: CASSRDEGNEQFF
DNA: TGTGCCAGCAGCAGGGACGAGGGTAATGAGCAGTTCTTC

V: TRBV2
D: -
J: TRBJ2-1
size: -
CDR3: CASSQPPGPHRNEQFF
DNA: TGTGCCAGCAGTCAACCTCCGGGACCCCATCGCAATGAGCAGTTCTTC

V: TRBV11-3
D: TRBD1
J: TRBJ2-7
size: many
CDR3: CASSQTGSYEQYF
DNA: TGTGCCAGCAGCCAGACAGGGTCCTACGAGCAGTACTTC

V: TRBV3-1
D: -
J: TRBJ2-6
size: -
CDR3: CASSQVRAGANVLTF
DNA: TGTGCCAGCAGCCAAGTGAGGGCTGGGGCCAACGTCCTGACTTTC

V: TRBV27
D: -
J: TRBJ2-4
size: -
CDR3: CASSLSNPGMNIQYF
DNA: TGTGCCAGCAGTTTATCTAACCCGGGAATGAACATTCAGTACTTC

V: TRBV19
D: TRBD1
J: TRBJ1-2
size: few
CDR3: CASSLDRRQYGYTF
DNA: TGTGCCAGTAGCCTGGACAGGCGGCAGTATGGCTACACCTTC

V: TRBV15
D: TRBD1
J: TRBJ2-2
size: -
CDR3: CATEPDRANTGELFF
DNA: TGTGCCACGGAACCGGACAGGGCAAACACCGGGGAGCTGTTTTTT

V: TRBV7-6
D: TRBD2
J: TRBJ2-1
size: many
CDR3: CASSLLRETNEQFF
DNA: TGTGCCAGCAGCTTACTGCGGGAGACGAATGAGCAGTTCTTC

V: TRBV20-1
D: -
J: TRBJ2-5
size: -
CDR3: CSAARELQETQYF
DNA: TGCAGTGCTGCTCGGGAGTTACAAGAGACCCAGTACTTC

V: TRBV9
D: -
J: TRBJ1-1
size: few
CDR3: CASSVVQQGNTEAFF
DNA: TGTGCCAGCAGCGTAGTGCAACAGGGAAACACTGAAGCTTTCTTT

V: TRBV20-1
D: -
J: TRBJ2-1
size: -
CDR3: CSARGRQLNEQFF
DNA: TGCAGTGCTAGAGGAAGGCAGCTCAATGAGCAGTTCTTC

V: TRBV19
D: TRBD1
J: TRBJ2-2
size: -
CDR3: CASSIRSTGTGELFF
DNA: TGTGCCAGTAGTATACGATCGACAGGGACCGGGGAGCTGTTTTTT

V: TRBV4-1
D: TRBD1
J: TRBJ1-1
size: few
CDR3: CASSQPDREDTEAFF
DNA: TGCGCCAGCAGCCAACCGGACAGGGAGGACACTGAAGCTTTCTTT

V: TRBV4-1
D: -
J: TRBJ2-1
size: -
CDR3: CASSQLKQGPEQFF
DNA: TGCGCCAGCAGCCAGCTAAAACAGGGCCCCGAGCAGTTCTTC

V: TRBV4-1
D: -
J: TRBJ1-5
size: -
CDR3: CASSQETVGQPQHF
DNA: TGCGCCAGCAGCCAAGAGACAGTCGGTCAGCCCCAGCATTTT

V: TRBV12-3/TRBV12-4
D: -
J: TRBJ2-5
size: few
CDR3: CASSLRDTRGQETQYF
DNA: TGTGCCAGCAGTTTACGGGACACCCGAGGACAAGAGACCCAGTACTTC

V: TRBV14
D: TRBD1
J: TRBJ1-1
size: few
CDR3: CASSHPPGTGLPNTEAFF
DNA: TGTGCCAGCAGCCACCCCCCCGGGACAGGGTTACCGAACACTGAAGCTTTCTTT

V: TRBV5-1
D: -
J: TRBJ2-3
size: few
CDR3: CASSLSLVGMGLGTDTQYF
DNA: TGCGCCAGCAGCTTGAGTTTGGTGGGGATGGGTCTCGGCACAGATACGCAGTATTTT

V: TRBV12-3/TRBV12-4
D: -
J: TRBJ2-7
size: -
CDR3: CASSFWGLSYEQYF
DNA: TGTGCCAGCAGTTTCTGGGGACTTAGCTACGAGCAGTACTTC

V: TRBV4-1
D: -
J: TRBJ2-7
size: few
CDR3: CASSQAQVSYEQYF
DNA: TGCGCCAGCAGCCAAGCACAGGTATCCTACGAGCAGTACTTC

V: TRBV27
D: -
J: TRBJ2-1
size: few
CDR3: CASSPMEIGEQFF
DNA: TGTGCCAGCAGTCCTATGGAGATTGGTGAGCAGTTCTTC

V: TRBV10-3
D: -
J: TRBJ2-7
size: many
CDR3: CAISEWRGVCEQYF
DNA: TGTGCCATCAGTGAGTGGCGGGGAGTCTGCGAGCAGTACTTC